Following are 24 T cell receptor beta chains from one sample sequenced in a study of early T cells in non-severe SARS-CoV-2 infection. Using its own MiXCR run on the 5' RACE reads, TCRdb lists one record per CDR3 protein. This table has tens of thousands of distinct CDR3 sequences, around 12% appearing once. The source material was whole blood, sampled at baseline. The receptors stem from an adult who was a healthcare worker with PCR-confirmed SARS-CoV-2 infection or an uninfected control (not recorded which).

The chain uses TRBV2 and TRBJ2-7, with D maybe TRBD2 (5 bases). V was trimmed by 4 bases and J by 1 base, leaving 17 bases between them. The CDR3 loop spans 16 amino acids. Germline CDR1 is SNHLY and CDR2 is FYNNEI. CDR3 sequence (DNA): TGTGCCAGCAGTGGATCTCTCCGGGGATTTTCCTACGAGCAGTACTTC. Its translation is CASSGSLRGFSYEQYF.

Note on this clonotype: At one end, the junction sequence differs from germline, possibly due to a read error. The V gene is TRBV4-1, the J gene TRBJ2-7; D uncertain. CDR1 and CDR2 (germline): MGHRA, YSYEKL. CDR3 length equals 16 residues. CDR3 region: CASSQVFVWSSGPQNF. CDR3 nucleotides: TGCGCCAGCAGCCAAGTTTTCGTTTGGTCATCGGGTCCCCAGAACTTC.

This clonotype has a handful of counts. The chain recombines TRBV28 with TRBJ2-1; 8 nucleotides match TRBD2. CDR3 length equals 15 residues. V lost 1 base to trimming and J lost 9 bases; unmatched junction nucleotides: 8. Germline V lookup: CDR1 MDHEN, CDR2 SYDVKM. The CDR3 DNA is TGTGCCAGCAGTTTATCGGGACTAGTTGATCGTGAGCAGTTCTTC. Its translation is CASSLSGLVDREQFF.

This clonotype has a count of ten or more. The gene calls are TRBV6-2 or TRBV6-3 and TRBJ2-3; D may be TRBD2 (5 bases). With 2 bases removed from V and 4 bases from J, the gap between germline ends came to 16 bases. Looked up from germline, CDR1 is MNHEY and CDR2 is SVGEGT. This CDR3 contains 16 residues. CDR3 residues: CASSYGWELRADTQYF. The CDR3 DNA reads TGTGCCAGCAGTTACGGGTGGGAGTTAAGGGCAGATACGCAGTATTTT.

This chain connects TRBV28 to TRBJ2-7, with 9 bases that match TRBD1. In germline, CDR1 is MDHEN, CDR2 SYDVKM. With V trimmed by 2 bases and J by 4 bases, 6 bases remained unmatched. This CDR3 has 15 amino acids. CDR3 sequence reads: CASSLLGTGSYEQYF. Here the CDR3 DNA reads TGTGCCAGCAGTTTACTCGGGACAGGGAGTTACGAGCAGTACTTC.

Concerning this clonotype: Germline and junction disagree at one end, which may indicate a read error. J is TRBJ2-4 and V is TRBV5-4; 8 nucleotides agree with TRBD1. Germline V gene lookup returns CDR1 SGHNT and CDR2 YYREEE (reference sequence). The CDR3 contains 13 residues. CDR3 in DNA: TGTGCCAGCAGTTCAGGCGTTTCGGGACAGGAATCATTC. Amino acid sequence: CASSSGVSGQESF.

CDR3 sequence: CASSLGQDSYEQYF. DNA for the CDR3: TGCGCCAGCAGCTTGGGGCAAGACTCCTACGAGCAGTACTTC. The chain uses TRBV5-1 and TRBJ2-7; D gene ambiguous. Germline V gives CDR1 SGHRS, CDR2 YFSETQ. This CDR3 region has 14 residues. Trimming shortened V by 0 bases and J by 0 bases, and 7 bases separated the two germline ends. Full variable domain (missing parts from reference TRBV5-1 and TRBJ2-7): KAGVTQTPRYLIKTRGQQVTLSCSPISGHRSVSWYQQTPGQGLQFLFEYFSETQRNKGNFPGRFSGRQFSNSRSEMNVSTLELGDSALYLCASSLGQDSYEQYFGPGTRLTVT.

This clonotype was detected a few times. The V gene is TRBV12-3 or TRBV12-4, the J gene TRBJ1-5, with unresolved D. Trimming stripped 3 bases from V and 5 bases from J, with 11 bases between. This CDR3 has 14 residues. CDR3 amino acids: CASSLTTGHQPQHF. The CDR3 DNA follows: TGTGCCAGCAGTTTGACAACCGGTCATCAGCCCCAGCATTTT.

Concerning this clonotype itself: This likely stems from a read error, as it lies one base from a far larger clone. Without the conserved terminal phenylalanine or tryptophan, this CDR3 likely stems from a read error. The V and J genes are TRBV2 and TRBJ2-5; D not certain. Germline values: CDR1 SNHLY, CDR2 FYNNEI. The V and J ends lost 6 bases and 1 base respectively, with 3 bases between them. This CDR3 has 11 amino acids. CDR3 in DNA: TGTGCCAGCAGCCTCCAAGAGACCCAGTACTTG. Translation: CASSLQETQYL.

This clonotype was counted ten times or more. V usage is TRBV20-1 and J usage is TRBJ1-1; 8 nucleotides agree with TRBD1. The CDR3 has 14 amino acids. Germline V gene lookup returns CDR1 DFQATT and CDR2 SNEGSKA (reference sequence). With 6 bases clipped from V and 4 bases from J, the junction kept 10 bases outside the gene matches. CDR3 DNA: TGCAGTGCCCAACGACAGGGGATGGTCACTGAAGCTTTCTTT. This sequence encodes CSAQRQGMVTEAFF.

This clonotype was picked up a small number of times. V and J are TRBV6-5 and TRBJ2-7, with D unclear. The CDR3 totals 13 residues. V was shortened by 0 bases and J by 5 bases, with 8 bases between the two germline ends. Germline assignment: CDR1 MNHEY and CDR2 SVGAGI. CDR3 DNA: TGTGCCAGCAGTTACTCTGGGGTACACGAGCAGTACTTC. Amino acids: CASSYSGVHEQYF.

This clonotype was observed at least ten times. This rearrangement joins TRBV6-5 to TRBJ2-7; D may be TRBD1 (6 bases). V was pared by 0 bases and J by 2 bases, with 11 bases between. The CDR3 sequence is 15 residues long. The germline CDR1 and CDR2 sequences are MNHEY and SVGAGI. The CDR3 nucleotides are TGTGCCAGCAGTTACTCTTGGACAGAGACCTACGAGCAGTACTTC. Encoded protein: CASSYSWTETYEQYF.

The DNA of the CDR3 is TGCAGTGCTAGAGCGTGGACCACCGGGGGGACCCAGTACTTC. Encoded protein: CSARAWTTGGTQYF. The chain uses TRBV20-1 and TRBJ2-5, with a tentative D call TRBD2 (6 bases). The CDR3 loop spans 14 amino acids. CDR1 and CDR2 from the germline V gene are DFQATT and SNEGSKA (reference sequence). V dropped 1 base and J dropped 7 bases, with 16 bases sitting between them.

CDR3 sequence: CSGEGSYGYTF. The CDR3 nucleotides read TGCAGCGGGGAGGGGAGCTATGGCTACACCTTC. The J gene is TRBJ1-2, the V gene TRBV29-1; TRBD1 is a possible D gene (5 bases). The V end lost 7 bases, the J end lost 4 bases, and 10 bases lay between the germline ends. The CDR3 is 11 residues long. CDR1 SQVTM and CDR2 ANQGSEA come from the germline V gene.

This clonotype was counted many times. This chain links TRBV7-2 with TRBJ1-5, with D possibly being TRBD1 (6 bases). The CDR3 has 15 residues. V lost 6 bases and J 0 bases, leaving 12 bases between the germline ends. Germline CDR1 and CDR2: SGHTA and FQGNSA. The CDR3 loop is CASRLTGNSNQPQHF. The CDR3 DNA reads as TGTGCCAGCAGGTTAACAGGGAATAGCAATCAGCCCCAGCATTTT. The full variable domain, completed using reference TRBV7-2 and TRBJ1-5, is GAGVSQSPSNKVTEKGKDVELRCDPISGHTALYWYRQSLGQGLEFLIYFQGNSAPDKSGLPSDRFSAERTGGSVSTLTIQRTQQEDSAVYLCASRLTGNSNQPQHFGDGTRLSIL.

This clonotype has more than one count but fewer than ten. This chain links TRBV18 with TRBJ2-5; D is unclear. Germline CDR1 is KGHSH and CDR2 is LQKENI. The CDR3 is 14 residues long. Trimming took 0 bases from V and 5 from J, leaving 10 bases between them. CDR3 loop: CASSPPVGPETQYF. CDR3 DNA: TGTGCCAGCTCACCACCAGTAGGGCCCGAGACCCAGTACTTC.

This clonotype has at least ten counts. The genes are TRBV7-3 and TRBJ2-3, with 8 bases matching TRBD2. This CDR3 has 17 residues. CDR1 is SGHTA, CDR2 FQGTGA, per germline. Unmatched junction bases numbered 14, after V lost 5 bases and J lost 4 bases. The CDR3 loop is CASSPMRSGLVSDTQYF. The CDR3 DNA is TGTGCCAGCAGCCCTATGCGATCGGGACTAGTGTCAGATACGCAGTATTTT.

This clonotype has more than one count but fewer than ten. CDR3 region: CASSSLYEQYF. In DNA, the CDR3 is TGTGCCAGCAGCTCTCTCTACGAGCAGTACTTC. The rearrangement joins TRBV7-6 to TRBJ2-7; no definite D call. The CDR3 is 11 residues long. The germline gives CDR1 SGHVS, CDR2 FNYEAQ. Trimming pared 4 bases from V and 3 bases from J, leaving 4 bases between.

The sample holds many counts of this clonotype. The chain recombines TRBV7-8 with TRBJ2-7, with D perhaps matching TRBD1 (6 bases). V shed 1 base and J shed 0 bases, with 10 bases lying between them. CDR1 and CDR2 (germline): SGHVS, FQNEAQ. This CDR3 is 15 amino acids long. The CDR3 region is CASSLGQASSYEQYF. Here the CDR3 DNA reads TGTGCCAGCAGCTTAGGACAGGCGAGCTCCTACGAGCAGTACTTC. The whole variable domain, remainder taken from reference TRBV7-8 and TRBJ2-7, is GAGVSQSPRYKVAKRGQDVALRCDPISGHVSLFWYQQALGQGPEFLTYFQNEAQLDKSGLPSDRFFAERPEGSVSTLKIQRTQQEDSAVYLCASSLGQASSYEQYFGPGTRLTVT.

This clonotype was recorded at least ten times. This rearrangement joins TRBV12-3 or TRBV12-4 to TRBJ1-2; TRBD1 might be the D (5 bases). The V end lost 4 bases, the J end lost 7 bases, and 13 bases lay between the germline ends. CDR3 length: 13 amino acids. CDR3 DNA sequence: TGTGCCAGCAGTTATCCAGGGACGTTTGGCTACACCTTC. It specifies CASSYPGTFGYTF.

The genes are TRBV11-2 and TRBJ2-2; TRBD2 aligns across 12 bases. Germline CDR1 and CDR2: SGHAT and FQNNGV. The ends lost 4 bases at V and 7 bases at J; junction bases unmatched: 10. The CDR3 has 17 residues. CDR3 in amino acids: CASSSRRTSGTDGELFF. The CDR3 DNA is TGTGCCAGCAGCTCCCGACGGACTAGCGGGACCGACGGGGAGCTGTTTTTT.

The chain joins TRBV27 to TRBJ2-2; the D is unclear. V was clipped by 5 bases and J by 7 bases, with 17 bases between them. The germline V gene encodes CDR1 MNHEY and CDR2 SMNVEV (reference sequence). This CDR3 has 15 residues. The CDR3 nucleotides are TGTGCCAGCAGTCCCTTTGCCATGGTTGGCGGGGAGCTGTTTTTT. Encoded protein: CASSPFAMVGGELFF.

V usage is TRBV7-2 and J usage is TRBJ2-2; the D call may be TRBD1 or TRBD2 (5 bases each). The germline V gene has CDR1 SGHTA and CDR2 FQGNSA. CDR3 length equals 14 residues. The V and J ends lost 1 base and 6 bases respectively, with 9 bases between them. The CDR3 sequence: CASSLDWGPGELFF. CDR3 in DNA: TGTGCCAGCAGCTTAGATTGGGGACCCGGGGAGCTGTTTTTT.

This clonotype turned up a few times. The CDR3 coding sequence is TGTGCCAGCAGCCCCAGACAGGGAGGCTCCTACGAGCAGTACTTC. It is translated as CASSPRQGGSYEQYF. The chain joins TRBV27 to TRBJ2-7; D is possibly TRBD1 (7 bases). V gave up 6 bases and J gave up 0 bases, with 15 bases separating them. The CDR3 covers 15 residues. Germline lookup yields CDR1 MNHEY and CDR2 SMNVEV (reference sequence).